The 27 T cell receptor beta chains listed next were all sequenced from one sample in a study of patients and donors after allogeneic stem cell transplantation. TCRdb used MiXCR to reprocess the RT-PCR reads, holding one entry per CDR3 protein. The sample lists 900,000 to 1,000,000 distinct CDR3 sequences, roughly 17% occurring once. The specimen was blood, either unsorted or a sorted T cell fraction (not recorded which). Receptors were obtained from a human donor who was either an allogeneic HSCT recipient or a stem cell or donor lymphocyte infusion donor (not recorded which). It is not recorded whose cells these are; they may come from a transplant donor.

The chain carries TRBV19 and TRBJ2-3; 11 bases map to TRBD2. In germline, CDR1 is LNHDA, CDR2 SQIVND (reference sequence). The CDR3 extends over 16 amino acids. Trimming at V came to 5 bases and at J to 0 bases, leaving 4 bases not matched to a gene. The CDR3 spells CASSARLAGSTDTQYF. The CDR3 DNA is TGTGCCAGTAGTGCCAGACTAGCGGGAAGCACAGATACGCAGTATTTT.

This clonotype was seen more than once but under ten times. The chain joins TRBV12-3 or TRBV12-4 to TRBJ2-7; D may be TRBD1 (6 bases). The length of the CDR3 is 15 residues. V lost 6 bases to trimming and J lost 2 bases, with 17 bases between them. The DNA for the CDR3 is TGTGCCAGCAGCACCCTGGGCCAGGGGCCCTACGAGCAGTACTTC. It specifies CASSTLGQGPYEQYF.

V and J are TRBV7-2 and TRBJ1-1, with no clear D. The ends were cut back, 6 bases at V and 7 bases at J, with 18 bases in the middle. Per the germline V gene, CDR1 is SGHTA and CDR2 is FQGNSA. This CDR3 contains 14 residues. DNA of the CDR3: TGTGCCAGCAGTCTAGAACCGCTGTGGGGTGAAGCTTTCTTT. Protein sequence: CASSLEPLWGEAFF.

V usage is TRBV6-5 and J usage is TRBJ2-2; 10 bases map to TRBD1. Germline lookup yields CDR1 MNHEY and CDR2 SVGAGI. With V trimmed by 2 bases and J by 2 bases, 2 bases remained unmatched. The CDR3 contains 16 residues. The CDR3 nucleotides are TGTGCCAGCAGTTACCGGACAGGGGGTAACACCGGGGAGCTGTTTTTT. Translating gives CASSYRTGGNTGELFF.

This clonotype appeared a few times. V usage is TRBV20-1 and J usage is TRBJ1-1; 10 bases map to TRBD1. Germline CDR1 and CDR2: DFQATT and SNEGSKA (reference sequence). CDR3 size: 13 residues. Trimming took 8 bases from V and 6 from J; bases not matched to a gene: 9. DNA for the CDR3: TGCAGTTCATCGACAGGGGGCATCGCTGAAGCTTTCTTT. Its translation is CSSSTGGIAEAFF.

This chain links TRBV24-1 with TRBJ2-3; D may match TRBD1 or TRBD2 (5 bases each). The CDR3 totals 15 residues. V lost 3 bases and J lost 5, with 14 bases in between. Germline V gene lookup returns CDR1 KGHDR and CDR2 SFDVKD. The CDR3 loop reads CATSDSRDLGDTQYF. The CDR3 DNA sequence: TGTGCCACCAGTGATAGCCGGGACCTTGGAGATACGCAGTATTTT.

This clonotype was detected a few times. J is TRBJ2-1 and V is TRBV15; maybe TRBD2 (7 bases). Germline V gives CDR1 LNHNV, CDR2 YYDKDF (reference sequence). V was shortened by 0 bases and J by 10 bases, with 22 bases between the two germline ends. The CDR3 contains 17 residues. CDR3 loop: CATSREGKQGHGREQFF. The CDR3 region has the DNA TGTGCCACCAGCAGAGAGGGTAAACAGGGTCACGGGAGGGAGCAGTTCTTC.

This sequence joins TRBV30 and TRBJ2-5; TRBD1 aligns across 12 bases. V lost 3 bases to trimming and J lost 5 bases; unmatched junction nucleotides: 10. The CDR3 has 16 amino acids. Germline V gene data show CDR1 as GTSNPN and CDR2 as SVGIG (reference sequence). The chain's CDR3 is CAWRAGTGGGLETQYF. The CDR3 nucleotides are TGTGCCTGGAGGGCTGGGACAGGGGGCGGATTGGAGACCCAGTACTTC.

The CDR3 loop reads CASSLWQGNEQFF. Here the CDR3 DNA reads TGTGCCAGCAGTTTATGGCAGGGAAATGAGCAGTTCTTC. V usage is TRBV27 and J usage is TRBJ2-1; possibly TRBD1 for D (5 bases). CDR1 is MNHEY and CDR2 is SMNVEV in the germline V gene (reference sequence). The CDR3 has 13 amino acids. V was shortened by 1 base and J by 7 bases, with 8 bases between the two germline ends.

The J gene is TRBJ2-7, the V gene TRBV7-2; maybe TRBD2 (6 bases). Trimming removed 5 bases from V and 4 bases from J, with 18 bases in between. There are 15 residues in the CDR3. CDR1 SGHTA and CDR2 FQGNSA come from the germline V gene. CDR3 sequence (DNA): TGTGCCAGCAGCCGCAACACGGGACTCTGGTACGAGCAGTACTTC. Translation: CASSRNTGLWYEQYF.

This rearrangement joins TRBV27 to TRBJ1-6; 8 bases fit TRBD1. The junction had 11 bases not matched to a gene; V was cut back by 7 bases and J by 9 bases. Looked up from germline, CDR1 is MNHEY and CDR2 is SMNVEV (reference sequence). The CDR3 length is 15 residues. The CDR3 sequence: CASNSYQGAASPLHF. For the CDR3, the DNA is TGTGCCAGCAATAGTTATCAGGGGGCTGCTTCACCCCTCCACTTT.

There are a few counts of this clonotype. This chain joins TRBV9 and TRBJ2-1; 9 bases map to TRBD2. Germline trimming cut 5 bases from V and 15 bases from J; bases unmatched to any gene: 15. This CDR3 is built from 14 residues. CDR1 and CDR2 from the germline V gene are SGDLS and YYNGEE. CDR3 sequence (DNA): TGTGCCAGCAGTGCCGAGCTAGCGGGGTCCGTTAGGTTCTTC. This gives the protein CASSAELAGSVRFF.

This clonotype was observed a few times. The chain links TRBV4-3 to TRBJ2-3, with TRBD2 identical over 8 bases. V shed 0 bases, J shed 1 base, and the junction held 3 bases outside the gene matches. The germline gives CDR1 LGHNA, CDR2 YSLEER. This CDR3 comprises 16 residues. This chain's CDR3 is CASSQETGGGTDTQYF. The DNA for the CDR3 is TGCGCCAGCAGCCAAGAAACGGGGGGGGGCACAGATACGCAGTATTTT.

This clonotype has a handful of counts. This sequence joins TRBV5-1 and TRBJ1-1, with D tentatively TRBD1 (6 bases). CDR1 and CDR2 from the germline V gene are SGHRS and YFSETQ. The CDR3 consists of 15 residues. V was cut by 2 bases and J by 4 bases, with 15 bases left in between. The chain's CDR3 is CASSFNRDRSTEAFF. The CDR3, as DNA: TGCGCCAGCAGCTTTAACAGGGATCGTTCCACTGAAGCTTTCTTT.

This clonotype has just a few counts. The chain uses TRBV4-2 and TRBJ2-7; TRBD1 aligns across 7 bases. V was pared by 0 bases and J by 3 bases, with 8 bases of the junction left unmatched. The CDR3 runs to 16 residues. Germline assignment: CDR1 LGHNA and CDR2 YNFKEQ. DNA for the CDR3: TGTGCCAGCAGCCAAGATCGGACAGGAGGAGACTACGAGCAGTACTTC. Encoded protein: CASSQDRTGGDYEQYF.

The genes are TRBV5-6 and TRBJ1-1; D is uncertain. V lost 2 bases to trimming and J lost 2 bases, with 16 bases between them. The CDR3 covers 16 residues. Germline CDR1 reads SGHDT; CDR2 reads YYEEEE. CDR3 nucleotide sequence: TGTGCCAGCAGCTTCGGGGTTGGTGGGTACAACACTGAAGCTTTCTTT. Amino acid sequence: CASSFGVGGYNTEAFF.

This clonotype has only a few counts. The chain combines TRBV5-5 with TRBJ2-7; weak D call: TRBD2 (6 bases). There are 15 residues in the CDR3. V dropped 1 base and J dropped 0 bases, with 11 bases sitting between them. The germline CDR1 and CDR2 sequences are SGHKS and YYEKEE (reference sequence). CDR3 coding DNA: TGTGCCAGCAGCTTGAGATGGGACTTCTCCTACGAGCAGTACTTC. The encoded protein is CASSLRWDFSYEQYF.

In its sample, this clonotype was seen a few times. This rearrangement joins TRBV11-2 to TRBJ2-5; D call uncertain. Trimming removed 5 bases from V and 2 bases from J, with 12 bases in between. This CDR3 spans 14 amino acids. CDR1 and CDR2 (germline): SGHAT, FQNNGV. The CDR3 spells CASSPDGPQETQYF. CDR3 bases: TGTGCCAGCAGCCCCGACGGTCCTCAAGAGACCCAGTACTTC.

V gene TRBV7-9 combines with J gene TRBJ2-3; weak D call: TRBD2 (6 bases). The CDR3 has 17 amino acids. Trimming left V 2 bases short and J 4 bases short, with 19 bases between. Germline V lookup: CDR1 SEHNR, CDR2 FQNEAQ (reference sequence). CDR3 coding DNA: TGTGCCAGCAGCTTACAGACTAGTCAAACCCGGGCAGATACGCAGTATTTT. Translating it yields CASSLQTSQTRADTQYF.

The rearrangement joins TRBV29-1 to TRBJ2-2, with TRBD2 as a possible D gene (6 bases). The V gene's germline CDR1 is SQVTM and CDR2 ANQGSEA. The CDR3 has 14 residues. V was cut by 5 bases and J by 1 base, with 11 bases left in between. CDR3 coding DNA: TGCAGCGTTAATTCGCGGGAGAACACCGGGGAGCTGTTTTTT. This translates into CSVNSRENTGELFF.

The chain uses TRBV11-2 and TRBJ1-2, with 8 positions matching TRBD1. CDR3 length: 13 residues. CDR1 is SGHAT and CDR2 is FQNNGV in the germline V gene. The ends lost 3 bases at V and 9 bases at J; junction bases unmatched: 6. CDR3 sequence (DNA): TGTGCCAGCAGCTTCGACAGGGGACTTAGCTACACCTTC. Translation gives CASSFDRGLSYTF.

V usage is TRBV3-1 and J usage is TRBJ2-1; 9 nucleotides match TRBD2. CDR3 size: 16 residues. Per the germline V gene, CDR1 is LGHDT and CDR2 is YNNKEL (reference sequence). The junction had 13 bases not matched to a gene; V was cut back by 4 bases and J by 9 bases. In DNA, the CDR3 is TGTGCCAGCAGCCCTCGGCGGCGGGAGGGGGGCGGTGAGCAGTTCTTC. Amino acids: CASSPRRREGGGEQFF.

This clonotype was counted between two and nine times. V is TRBV19 and J is TRBJ1-5; D not certain. There are 14 residues in the CDR3. Trimming pared 1 base from V and 7 bases from J, leaving 11 bases between. The germline CDR1 and CDR2 sequences are LNHDA and SQIVND (reference sequence). The CDR3 sequence: CASSIGTGGQPQHF. CDR3 nucleotide sequence: TGTGCCAGTAGTATAGGGACCGGAGGGCAGCCCCAGCATTTT.

This clonotype was observed a few times. This chain's CDR3 is CASSPDRGLTHTEQYF. The CDR3 DNA is TGTGCCAGCAGTCCGGACAGGGGGCTTACCCATACCGAGCAGTACTTC. The chain joins TRBV12-3 or TRBV12-4 to TRBJ2-7; 11 nucleotides match TRBD1. The V and J ends lost 5 bases and 6 bases, in that order; junction bases with no gene match: 12. This CDR3 is 16 amino acids long.

The chain combines TRBV2 with TRBJ1-6, with D perhaps matching TRBD1 (6 bases). Germline-derived CDR1 and CDR2 are SNHLY and FYNNEI. V lost 2 bases and J lost 10, with 18 bases in between. The CDR3 is 16 residues long. The CDR3 DNA reads as TGTGCCAGCAGTGAAACCCTTGGGGGGGCTCAGTCACCCCTCCACTTT. Translation: CASSETLGGAQSPLHF.

J is TRBJ1-5 and V is TRBV7-2; D remains ambiguous. Looked up from germline, CDR1 is SGHTA and CDR2 is FQGNSA. The CDR3 consists of 15 residues. V lost 1 base and J lost 0, with 7 bases in between. DNA of the CDR3: TGTGCCAGCAGCTTAGAACGGGGTAGCAATCAGCCCCAGCATTTT. Its protein product is CASSLERGSNQPQHF.

The chain employs TRBV7-9 and TRBJ2-1; 12 bases match TRBD2. V was clipped by 5 bases and J by 7 bases; unmatched bases: 6. Per the germline V gene, CDR1 is SEHNR and CDR2 is FQNEAQ (reference sequence). The length of the CDR3 is 15 residues. The CDR3 bases are TGTGCCAGCAGCACTCTAGCGGGGGGGCCGAATGAGCAGTTCTTC. Encoded protein: CASSTLAGGPNEQFF.